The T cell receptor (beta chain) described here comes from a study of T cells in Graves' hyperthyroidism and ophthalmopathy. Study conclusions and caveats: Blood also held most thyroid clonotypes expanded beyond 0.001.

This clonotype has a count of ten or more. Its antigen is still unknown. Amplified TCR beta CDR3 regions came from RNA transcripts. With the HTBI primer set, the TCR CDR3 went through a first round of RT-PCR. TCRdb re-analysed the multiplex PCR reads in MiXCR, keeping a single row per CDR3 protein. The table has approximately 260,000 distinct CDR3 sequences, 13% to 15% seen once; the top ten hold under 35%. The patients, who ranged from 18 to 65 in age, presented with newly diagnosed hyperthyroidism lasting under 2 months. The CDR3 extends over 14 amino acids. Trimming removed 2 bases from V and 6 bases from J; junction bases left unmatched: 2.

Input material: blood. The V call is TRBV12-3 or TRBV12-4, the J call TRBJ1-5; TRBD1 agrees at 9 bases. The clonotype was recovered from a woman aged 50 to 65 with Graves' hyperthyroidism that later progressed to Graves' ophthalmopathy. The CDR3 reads CASSLWDRVQPQHF. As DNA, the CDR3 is TGTGCCAGCAGTTTATGGGACAGGGTTCAGCCCCAGCATTTT.